This T cell receptor (beta chain) was obtained from a study of T cells in Graves' hyperthyroidism and ophthalmopathy. Study information: At the time of initial diagnosis and before any treatment, peripheral blood was collected. General study points: Most expanded thyroid clonotypes above 0.001 recurred in blood.

Amplification yielded TCR beta CDR3 regions, with RNA transcripts as the source. HTBI primers drove first-round RT-PCR of the TCR CDR3. MiXCR, applied by TCRdb to the multiplex PCR reads, yields one record per CDR3 protein. The sample includes some 600,000 distinct CDR3 sequences, over 11% seen only once; the top ten take almost 6%. Diagnosis of hyperthyroidism was new in patients aged 18 to 65, and its duration was under 2 months. Pregnant or lactating patients were excluded, as were those with uncontrolled infection or other autoimmune disease. This clonotype was seen only a few times. Its antigen remains unidentified. A much larger clone lies one base from this, so it may be a read error. CDR1 and CDR2 (germline): SGDLS, YYNGEE. V was shortened by 1 base and J by 5 bases, with 9 bases between the two germline ends. The CDR3 covers 13 residues.

V usage is TRBV9 and J usage is TRBJ1-2, with a possible D match to TRBD1 (6 bases). The TCR comes from a young woman with Graves' hyperthyroidism that later progressed to Graves' ophthalmopathy. The specimen sequenced was blood. The CDR3 loop reads CASSVQGKYGYTF. The CDR3 DNA sequence: TGTGCCAGCAGCGTACAGGGGAAATATGGCTACACCTTC. The full variable domain, in which reference TRBV9 and TRBJ1-2 provide the parts outside the CDR3, is DSGVTQTPKHLITATGQRVTLRCSPRSGDLSVYWYQQSLDQGLQFLIQYYNGEERAKGNILERFSAQQFPDLHSELNLSSLELGDSALYFCASSVQGKYGYTFGSGTRLTVV.